This entry lists 28 T cell receptor beta chains sequenced from one sample in a study of blood T cell repertoires in COVID-19. Clones were sequenced by immunoSEQ multiplex PCR, and TCRdb holds only the in-frame ones, with some missing. The sample carries around 130,000 clones, roughly 78% recorded once. Specimen: peripheral blood. These receptor sequences come from a man in his 60s with active or convalescent COVID-19.

V gene TRBV19 combines with J gene TRBJ2-2; 7 bases map to TRBD1. CDR3 length equals 15 residues. The V gene end was trimmed by 4 bases and the J gene end by 5 bases; junction bases not matched to a gene: 7. CDR1 LNHDA and CDR2 SQIVND come from the germline V gene (reference sequence). CDR3 region: CASSRRDRVTGELFF. DNA for the CDR3: TGTGCCAGTAGTAGAAGAGACAGGGTGACCGGGGAGCTGTTTTTT. The variable domain in full, completed from reference TRBV19 and TRBJ2-2, reads DGGITQSPKYLFRKEGQNVTLSCEQNLNHDAMYWYRQDPGQGLRLIYYSQIVNDFQKGDIAEGYSVSREKKESFPLTVTSAQKNPTAFYLCASSRRDRVTGELFFGEGSRLTVL.

CDR3 protein: CASSFAAGFDYEQFF. CDR3 nucleotides: TGTGCCAGCAGCTTCGCAGCGGGATTTGACTATGAGCAGTTCTTC. The J gene is TRBJ2-1, the V gene TRBV7-3, with 7 positions matching TRBD2. The CDR3 extends over 15 amino acids. V gave up 3 bases and J gave up 8 bases; unmatched junction bases: 10. Germline values: CDR1 SGHTA, CDR2 FQGTGA.

This sequence joins TRBV6-2 or TRBV6-3 and TRBJ2-7, with 8 bases fitting TRBD1. Germline V gives CDR1 MNHEY, CDR2 SVGEGT. This CDR3 is built from 14 residues. V dropped 5 bases and J dropped 2; count of bases not matched to a gene: 5. CDR3 nucleotides: TGTGCCAGCAGTCGACAGGGGCCCGCCTACGAGCAGTACTTC. Protein product: CASSRQGPAYEQYF.

The chain combines TRBV19 with TRBJ2-1; 8 positions agree with TRBD2. In germline, CDR1 is LNHDA, CDR2 SQIVND (reference sequence). This CDR3 spans 15 amino acids. V lost 3 bases, J lost 7 bases, and 8 bases stayed unmatched. This chain's CDR3 is CASSIVAGGRNEQFF. The CDR3, as DNA: TGTGCCAGTAGTATTGTTGCGGGAGGACGGAATGAGCAGTTCTTC.

The V and J genes are TRBV10-3 and TRBJ1-1; TRBD1 matches 9 bases. The CDR3 is made up of 16 amino acids. Trimming cost V 8 bases and J 5 bases; bases outside gene matches: 15. Germline loops: CDR1 ENHRY, CDR2 SYGVKD. DNA for the CDR3: TGTGCCATCTTGGGACAGGGATATGAAGACCCTACTGAAGCTTTCTTT. This encodes CAILGQGYEDPTEAFF.

The genes are TRBV28 and TRBJ1-2; tentative D call: TRBD1 (6 bases). Germline V lookup: CDR1 MDHEN, CDR2 SYDVKM. V was pared by 7 bases and J by 1 base, with 16 bases between. The CDR3 runs 15 residues. CDR3 in amino acids: CASILTTGVNYGYTF. The CDR3 DNA reads as TGTGCCAGCATCCTCACGACAGGCGTTAACTATGGCTACACCTTC.

The chain is built from TRBV5-1 and TRBJ1-4, with D tentatively TRBD1 (5 bases). The CDR3 spans 15 residues. V was shortened by 4 bases and J by 3 bases, with 13 bases between the two germline ends. Looked up from germline, CDR1 is SGHRS and CDR2 is YFSETQ. The CDR3 loop is CASSPGRESNEKLFF. CDR3 bases: TGCGCCAGCAGCCCCGGCAGGGAATCTAATGAAAAACTGTTTTTT.

The chain joins TRBV9 to TRBJ2-7, with 8 bases identical to TRBD1. After removal of 3 bases from V and 1 base from J, the junction contained 3 bases not matched to a gene. Per germline, CDR1 SGDLS and CDR2 YYNGEE. The CDR3 length is 14 residues. CDR3 sequence (DNA): TGTGCCAGCAGCGGTGGACAGGGATCCTACGAGCAGTACTTC. Encoded protein: CASSGGQGSYEQYF. Combining the CDR3 with reference TRBV9 and TRBJ2-7 gives the whole variable domain DSGVTQTPKHLITATGQRVTLRCSPRSGDLSVYWYQQSLDQGLQFLIQYYNGEERAKGNILERFSAQQFPDLHSELNLSSLELGDSALYFCASSGGQGSYEQYFGPGTRLTVT.

This clone was observed a few times. This chain joins TRBV4-3 and TRBJ2-3; the D gene is possibly TRBD2 (6 bases). Trimming stripped 3 bases from V and 1 base from J, with 14 bases between. Germline-derived CDR1 and CDR2 are LGHNA and YSLEER. This CDR3 has 16 amino acids. The CDR3 nucleotides are TGCGCCAGCAGCCAGGTAGCGGAAGCCTGCACAGATACGCAGTATTTT. Protein product: CASSQVAEACTDTQYF.

This clone was picked up one time. The rearrangement uses TRBV6-5 and TRBJ1-2, with 7 bases lining up with TRBD1. Germline CDR1 MNHEY, CDR2 SVGAGI. The CDR3 spans 13 residues. Trimming took 7 bases from V and 6 from J; bases not matched to a gene: 8. CDR3 bases: TGTGCCAGCACCAGGGGGTGGGGGGATGGCTACACCTTC. Translating it yields CASTRGWGDGYTF.

The table lists this clone with a count of one. This chain joins TRBV19 and TRBJ1-2; 9 positions match TRBD1. Germline trimming cut 4 bases from V and 7 bases from J; bases unmatched to any gene: 4. Germline CDR1 and CDR2: LNHDA and SQIVND (reference sequence). This CDR3 has 13 residues. The CDR3 region is CASSRDRDSGYTF. The CDR3 region has the DNA TGTGCCAGTAGTAGGGACAGGGATTCTGGCTACACCTTC.

V and J are TRBV3-1 (or the pseudogene TRBV3-2) and TRBJ1-1; no reliable D call. Germline CDR1 is LGHDT and CDR2 is YNNKEL (reference sequence). V lost 0 bases and J 6 bases, leaving 14 bases between the germline ends. This CDR3 is 15 amino acids long. CDR3 in amino acids: CASSQDRVGRAEAFF. CDR3 sequence (DNA): TGTGCCAGCAGCCAAGATCGAGTGGGGAGGGCTGAAGCTTTCTTT.

V is TRBV19 and J is TRBJ1-2, with a weak D call TRBD1 (5 bases). The germline CDR1 and CDR2 sequences are LNHDA and SQIVND (reference sequence). This CDR3 has 14 amino acids. The V end was cut by 5 bases, the J end by 6 bases, with 16 bases between. CDR3: CASSVRAGTNGYTF. CDR3 DNA sequence: TGTGCCAGTAGTGTGCGGGCAGGGACTAATGGCTACACCTTC.

V gene TRBV6-5 combines with J gene TRBJ2-3, with D possibly matching TRBD2 (5 bases). Trimming left V 0 bases short and J 6 bases short, with 10 bases between. From germline, CDR1 is MNHEY and CDR2 SVGAGI. The CDR3 is made up of 14 amino acids. The CDR3 here is CASSYSRAWDTQYF. CDR3 sequence (DNA): TGTGCCAGCAGTTACTCGAGGGCGTGGGATACGCAGTATTTT.

The table lists this clone with a few counts. The V gene is TRBV5-4, the J gene TRBJ2-7; D is uncertain. V was cut by 9 bases and J by 7 bases, with 14 bases left in between. This CDR3 is 11 amino acids long. Germline V gene data show CDR1 as SGHNT and CDR2 as YYREEE (reference sequence). The CDR3 bases are TGTGCCACCCAGGAACTGGGTGAGCAGTACTTC. Protein sequence: CATQELGEQYF. Complete variable domain (other parts from reference TRBV5-4 and TRBJ2-7): ETGVTQSPTHLIKTRGQQVTLRCSSQSGHNTVSWYQQALGQGPQFIFQYYREEENGRGNFPPRFSGLQFPNYSSELNVNALELDDSALYLCATQELGEQYFGPGTRLTVT.

The chain carries TRBV9 and TRBJ1-3; 7 bases match TRBD1. V lost 1 base, J lost 2 bases, and 3 bases stayed unmatched. Germline V lookup: CDR1 SGDLS, CDR2 YYNGEE. CDR3 length: 15 residues. CDR3 loop: CASSVIQGAGNTIYF. In DNA, the CDR3 is TGTGCCAGCAGCGTAATTCAGGGGGCTGGAAACACCATATATTTT.

This rearrangement joins TRBV2 to TRBJ1-2; D is perhaps TRBD1 (5 bases). V was cut by 6 bases and J by 5 bases, with 13 bases left in between. This CDR3 has 13 amino acids. The germline gives CDR1 SNHLY, CDR2 FYNNEI. The CDR3 DNA sequence: TGTGCCAGCAGCCAGGGAATTCAGTATGGCTACACCTTC. Its translation: CASSQGIQYGYTF.

The J gene is TRBJ2-7, the V gene TRBV18; D is unclear. The CDR3 sequence is 15 residues long. The V gene's germline CDR1 is KGHSH and CDR2 LQKENI. V was trimmed by 3 bases and J by 3 bases, leaving 15 bases between them. The chain's CDR3 is CASSPSIGQVYEQYF. The DNA for the CDR3 is TGTGCCAGCTCACCGAGCATCGGCCAGGTCTACGAGCAGTACTTC.

This clone was detected only a few times. This chain joins TRBV5-5 and TRBJ2-7; TRBD2 matches 16 bases. The V gene end was trimmed by 0 bases and the J gene end by 7 bases; junction bases not matched to a gene: 1. The CDR3 has 15 residues. Germline CDR1 SGHKS, CDR2 YYEKEE (reference sequence). CDR3 coding DNA: TGTGCCAGCAGCTTGGAGGGACTAGCGGGAGGGGAGCAGTACTTC. Protein: CASSLEGLAGGEQYF.

The chain uses TRBV21-1 and TRBJ2-5; the D call in the table, TRBD1, was not verified against the DNA. TRBV21-1 is a pseudogene segment. The CDR3 extends over 15 amino acids. The CDR3 DNA sequence: TGTGCCAGCAGCAAAATTCAAGCAGGGCAAGAGACCCAGTACTTC. Its translation: CASSKIQAGQETQYF.

The V and J genes are TRBV18 and TRBJ2-7, with D hard to call. The V end was cut by 6 bases, the J end by 0 bases, with 6 bases between. This CDR3 is built from 12 residues. The germline V gene has CDR1 KGHSH and CDR2 LQKENI. The CDR3: CASSTSSYEQYF. Here the CDR3 DNA reads TGTGCCAGCTCCACATCCTCCTACGAGCAGTACTTC.

In this sample, this clone turned up once. The chain carries TRBV2 and TRBJ2-5; D not resolved. The germline V and J ends were trimmed by 6 bases and 0 bases, with 5 bases remaining between them. This CDR3 has 12 amino acids. Germline values: CDR1 SNHLY, CDR2 FYNNEI. Here the CDR3 reads CASRGYQETQYF. The DNA of the CDR3 is TGTGCCAGCAGGGGCTACCAAGAGACCCAGTACTTC.

This chain uses TRBV7-2 with TRBJ1-4; TRBD1 matches 8 bases. The CDR3 is 17 residues long. Germline CDR1 reads SGHTA; CDR2 reads FQGNSA. The junction had 8 bases not matched to a gene; V was cut back by 2 bases and J by 3 bases. CDR3 sequence (DNA): TGTGCCAGCAGCTTAAATCCCCCGGGACAGGCTAATGAAAAACTGTTTTTT. Protein sequence: CASSLNPPGQANEKLFF.

The genes are TRBV11-2 and TRBJ2-5; D is uncertain. The CDR3 has 15 residues. The V gene's germline CDR1 is SGHAT and CDR2 FQNNGV. Trimming cost V 5 bases and J 4 bases, with 17 bases left between them. The CDR3 loop reads CASSPLGTTGETQYF. The CDR3 coding sequence is TGTGCCAGCAGCCCACTCGGTACGACGGGAGAGACCCAGTACTTC.

By share, this clone ranks as medium-sized. The J gene is TRBJ1-2, the V gene TRBV23-1; 8 bases line up with TRBD1. TRBV23-1 is designated an ORF whose function remains uncertain. The V segment lost 4 bases and the J segment 0 bases; nucleotides outside the gene matches: 7. This CDR3 region has 16 residues. The CDR3 nucleotides are TGCGCCAGCAGTCCGACAGGGGTGAGAGCTAACTATGGCTACACCTTC. Translated, it gives CASSPTGVRANYGYTF.

The genes are TRBV5-1 and TRBJ2-4; D might be TRBD2 (6 bases). The CDR3 is made up of 14 amino acids. Germline V lookup: CDR1 SGHRS, CDR2 YFSETQ. V was shortened by 0 bases and J by 6 bases, with 10 bases between the two germline ends. CDR3 sequence: CASSLAGESNIQYF. As DNA, the CDR3 is TGCGCCAGCAGCTTGGCGGGAGAGTCAAACATTCAGTACTTC.

The chain joins TRBV5-1 to TRBJ1-2, with D possibly being TRBD1 (6 bases). The V and J ends lost 0 bases and 0 bases respectively, with 9 bases between them. Germline V gene data show CDR1 as SGHRS and CDR2 as YFSETQ. There are 15 residues in the CDR3. This CDR3 is CASSLDGTTNYGYTF. CDR3 DNA: TGCGCCAGCAGCTTGGATGGGACAACTAACTATGGCTACACCTTC.

This chain links TRBV10-3 with TRBJ1-2, with TRBD1 matching over 9 bases. This CDR3 is built from 16 residues. From germline, CDR1 is ENHRY and CDR2 SYGVKD. The V and J ends lost 6 bases and 0 bases, in that order; junction bases with no gene match: 8. CDR3 DNA: TGTGCCATCAGCCGGACAGGGGACCATTCTAACTATGGCTACACCTTC. As protein: CAISRTGDHSNYGYTF.